A single sample is the source of the 7 T cell receptor beta chains below, sequenced in a study of T cell repertoires in cytomegalovirus infection. Each CDR3 protein gets one entry after TCRdb re-called the reads with MiXCR. The table lists fewer than 300,000 distinct CDR3 sequences, 25% of them singletons. Sequenced material: PBMCs. These receptors came from a human donor in good health (CMV status not recorded). Some clones in this sample may be carry-over from other donors' samples.

A few counts support this clonotype. Germline and junction disagree at one end, which may indicate a read error. This sequence joins TRBV28 and TRBJ1-5, with D unresolved. Germline values: CDR1 MDHEN, CDR2 SYDVKM. The CDR3 length is 14 residues. CDR3 nucleotides: TGTGCCAGCAGCATGGGAGGGAGCAACCAGCCCCAGCATTTT. This translates into CASSMGGSNQPQHF.

At least ten counts were recorded for this clonotype. The CDR3 spells CASTGWDTNEQFF. The CDR3 DNA reads as TGTGCCAGCACAGGGTGGGATACCAATGAGCAGTTCTTC. The chain employs TRBV6-2 or TRBV6-3 and TRBJ2-1; weak D call: TRBD1 (5 bases). Trimming shortened V by 7 bases and J by 6 bases, and 13 bases separated the two germline ends. In germline, CDR1 is MNHEY, CDR2 SVGEGT. This CDR3 has 13 amino acids.

The table lists this clonotype with many counts. The rearrangement joins TRBV7-2 to TRBJ2-7; either TRBD1 or TRBD2 may supply D (5 bases each). In germline, CDR1 is SGHTA, CDR2 FQGNSA. This CDR3 comprises 12 residues. The V and J ends lost 3 bases and 7 bases respectively, with 10 bases between them. DNA of the CDR3: TGTGCCAGCAGCTTGGGGGTCGGTGAGCAGTACTTC. As protein: CASSLGVGEQYF.

The chain carries TRBV20-1 and TRBJ1-5; 7 bases are a match to TRBD1. The CDR3 covers 16 residues. Losses at the gene ends were 6 bases for V and 1 base for J; bases not matched to a gene: 12. Germline CDR1 and CDR2: DFQATT and SNEGSKA (reference sequence). This chain's CDR3 is CSAPNRGTPSNQPQHF. The CDR3 DNA follows: TGCAGTGCCCCGAACAGGGGCACCCCGAGCAATCAGCCCCAGCATTTT.

The rearrangement uses TRBV7-6 and TRBJ2-3, with 8 bases matching TRBD1. The junction had 7 bases not matched to a gene; V was cut back by 5 bases and J by 9 bases. The CDR3 spans 13 residues. CDR1 and CDR2 from the germline V gene are SGHVS and FNYEAQ. Here the CDR3 reads CASSLRTGTTQYF. DNA for the CDR3: TGTGCCAGCAGCCTCCGGACAGGGACCACGCAGTATTTT.

This rearrangement joins TRBV30 to TRBJ2-2, with TRBD1 as a possible D gene (6 bases). The CDR3 consists of 14 residues. Germline loops: CDR1 GTSNPN, CDR2 SVGIG (reference sequence). V was shortened by 5 bases and J by 0 bases, with 10 bases between the two germline ends. The CDR3 coding sequence is TGTGCCTGGCGGTCAGGGGCGAACACCGGGGAGCTGTTTTTT. Its translation is CAWRSGANTGELFF.

The chain recombines TRBV28 with TRBJ2-1; the match to TRBD2 covers 10 bases. The germline gives CDR1 MDHEN, CDR2 SYDVKM. With V trimmed by 1 base and J by 2 bases, 5 bases remained unmatched. This CDR3 contains 17 residues. This chain's CDR3 is CASSLSGLAPTYNEQFF. The CDR3 nucleotides are TGTGCCAGCAGTTTATCGGGACTAGCGCCTACCTACAATGAGCAGTTCTTC.